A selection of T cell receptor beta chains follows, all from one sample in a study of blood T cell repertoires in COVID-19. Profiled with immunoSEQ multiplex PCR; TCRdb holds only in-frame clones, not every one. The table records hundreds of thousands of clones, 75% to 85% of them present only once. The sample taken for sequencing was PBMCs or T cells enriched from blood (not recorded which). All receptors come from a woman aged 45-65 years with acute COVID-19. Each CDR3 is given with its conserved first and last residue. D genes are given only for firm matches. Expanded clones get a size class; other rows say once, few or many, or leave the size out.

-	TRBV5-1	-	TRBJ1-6	TGCGCCAGCAGCTTAACGGGGGATAATTCACCCCTCCACTTT	CASSLTGDNSPLHF
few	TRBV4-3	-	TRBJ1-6	TGCGCCAGCAGCTTGACGAGGGCTGGCAATTCACCCCTCCACTTT	CASSLTRAGNSPLHF
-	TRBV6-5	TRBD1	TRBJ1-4	TGTGCCAGCAGTTACGACAGGGCTAATAATGAAAAACTGTTTTTT	CASSYDRANNEKLFF
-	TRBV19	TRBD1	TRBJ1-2	TGTGCCATCGAGGGGGCCGGCGGCTATGGCTACACCTTC	CAIEGAGGYGYTF
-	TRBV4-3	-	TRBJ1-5	TGCGCCAGCAGCACCCCCTTATGGGGAGAGGCCCATAGCAATCAGCCCCAGCATTTT	CASSTPLWGEAHSNQPQHF
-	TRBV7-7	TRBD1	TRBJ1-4	TGTGCTAGCAGCCCTCGGACAGGGGGCGGTGAAAAACTGTTTTTT	CASSPRTGGGEKLFF
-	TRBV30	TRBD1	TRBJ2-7	TGTGCCTGGAGTGGCACTGAGACAGGGAAAATCTACGAGCAGTACTTC	CAWSGTETGKIYEQYF
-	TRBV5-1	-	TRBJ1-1	TGCGCCAGCAGCTTGGGATCCCCCCCGAGAACAGGCTATTACATGAACACTGAAGCTTTCTTT	CASSLGSPPRTGYYMNTEAFF
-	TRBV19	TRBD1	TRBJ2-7	TGTGCCAGTAGTATAGCACGGACAGGGCCCTACGAGCAGTACTTC	CASSIARTGPYEQYF
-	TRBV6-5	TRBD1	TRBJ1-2	TGTGCCAGCAGTTACCACCAAACAGGGGGGTTCTATGGCTACACCTTC	CASSYHQTGGFYGYTF
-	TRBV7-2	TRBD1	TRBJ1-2	TGTGCCAGCAGCTTAGGAAGTCCAGGGGGCGCCGGCTATGGCTACACCTTC	CASSLGSPGGAGYGYTF
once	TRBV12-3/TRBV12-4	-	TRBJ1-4	TGTGCCAGCAGTTTTTGGGCCGGAGAAAAACTGTTTTTT	CASSFWAGEKLFF
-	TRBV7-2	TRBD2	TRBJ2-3	TGTGCCAGCAGCTTAGCGACGGCGGGGGGGTCAGATACGCAGTATTTT	CASSLATAGGSDTQYF
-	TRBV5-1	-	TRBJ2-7	TGCGCCAGCAGCCCCAATCGAGGGGGATACGAGCAGTACTTC	CASSPNRGGYEQYF
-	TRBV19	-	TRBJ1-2	TGTGCCAGTTGGGGGGACGGTGGCTACACCTTC	CASWGDGGYTF
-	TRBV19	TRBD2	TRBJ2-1	TGTGCCAGTCACCTAGCGGGGGGCTACAATGAGCAGTTCTTC	CASHLAGGYNEQFF
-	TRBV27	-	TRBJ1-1	TGTGCCAGCAGTTCAAGGGGCAGGGTAACTGAAGCTTTCTTT	CASSSRGRVTEAFF
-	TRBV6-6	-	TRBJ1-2	TGTGCCAGCAGTCCAGGGGCTGGTGGCTACACCTTC	CASSPGAGGYTF
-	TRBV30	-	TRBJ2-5	TGTGCCTGGAGTGGACAGGTCCAAGAGACCCAGTACTTC	CAWSGQVQETQYF
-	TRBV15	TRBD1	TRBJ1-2	TGTGCCACCAGCACTCGACAGGGTGGGGGGTCCTATGGCTACACCTTC	CATSTRQGGGSYGYTF
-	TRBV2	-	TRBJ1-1	TGTGCCAGCGGGGGACATACGATTGAAGCTTTCTTT	CASGGHTIEAFF
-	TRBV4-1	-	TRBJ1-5	TGCGCCAGCAGCCTCGGGTTTGGGTTAAGCAATCAGCCCCAGCATTTT	CASSLGFGLSNQPQHF
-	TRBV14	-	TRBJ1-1	TGTGCCAGCAGCCCGCGCTTGGATTGGGGGCAAGCTTTCTTT	CASSPRLDWGQAFF
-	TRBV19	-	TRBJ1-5	TGTGCCAGTACCCCTGGGAGTGATCAGCCCCAGCATTTT	CASTPGSDQPQHF
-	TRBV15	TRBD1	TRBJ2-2	TGTGCCACCTCTAAGGGACAGTCGAACACCGGGGAGCTGTTTTTT	CATSKGQSNTGELFF
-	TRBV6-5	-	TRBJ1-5	TGTGCCAGCACCGGACCGGGGGGGGTGAGGACCCAGCATTTT	CASTGPGGVRTQHF
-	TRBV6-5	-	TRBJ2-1	TGTGCCAGCAGCCTAGGACAGCTCTCCTACAATGAGCAGTTCTTC	CASSLGQLSYNEQFF
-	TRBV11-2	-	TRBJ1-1	TGTGCCAGCAGCTTAGGGGGGGGTGCTGCTTTCTTT	CASSLGGGAAFF
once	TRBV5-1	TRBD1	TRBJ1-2	TGCGCCAGCAGCTTGGGGGACAGGGCCACAGGAAATGGCTACACCTTC	CASSLGDRATGNGYTF
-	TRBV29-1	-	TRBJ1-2	TGCAGCGTCACCAGGGTAGGGCGCGGCTACACCTTC	CSVTRVGRGYTF
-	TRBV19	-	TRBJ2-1	TGTGCCAGTATGCCCCAACCTCCGGGGGTTGCCAATTACAATGAGCAGTTCTTC	CASMPQPPGVANYNEQFF
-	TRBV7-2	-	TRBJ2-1	TGTGCCAGCAGCTTAGTCTGGGGCGCGAAGTACAATGAGCAGTTCTTC	CASSLVWGAKYNEQFF
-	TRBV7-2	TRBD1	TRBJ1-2	TGTGCCAGCAGCCAAGACAGGGAGTGGTATGGCTACACCTTC	CASSQDREWYGYTF
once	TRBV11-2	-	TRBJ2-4	TGTGCCAGCAGCTCAAGACAGTCCGCCAAAAACATTCAGTACTTC	CASSSRQSAKNIQYF
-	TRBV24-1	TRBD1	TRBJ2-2	TGTGCCACCAGTGATTACTCGGGACAGGGGGACGGGGAGCTGTTTTTT	CATSDYSGQGDGELFF